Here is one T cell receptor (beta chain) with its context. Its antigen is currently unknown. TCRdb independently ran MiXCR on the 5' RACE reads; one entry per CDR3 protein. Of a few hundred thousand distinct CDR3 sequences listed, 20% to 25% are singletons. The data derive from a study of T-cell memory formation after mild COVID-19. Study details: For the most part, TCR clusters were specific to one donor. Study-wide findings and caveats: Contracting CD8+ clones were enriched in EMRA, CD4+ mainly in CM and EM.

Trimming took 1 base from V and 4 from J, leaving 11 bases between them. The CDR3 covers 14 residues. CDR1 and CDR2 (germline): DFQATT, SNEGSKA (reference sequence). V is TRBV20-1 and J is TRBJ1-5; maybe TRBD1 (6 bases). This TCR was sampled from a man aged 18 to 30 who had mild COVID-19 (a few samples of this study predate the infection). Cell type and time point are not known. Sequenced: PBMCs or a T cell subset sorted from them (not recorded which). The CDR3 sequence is CSARAGDINQPQHF. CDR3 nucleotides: TGCAGTGCTAGAGCGGGGGACATTAATCAGCCCCAGCATTTT.